The 17 T cell receptor beta chains below come from one sample, sequenced in a study of cytomegalovirus exposure and HLA in healthy donors. PCR primers comprised 60 Vbeta and 13 Jbeta primers. Produced via immunoSEQ multiplex PCR; TCRdb's table is partial and in-frame only. The table has 150,000 or so clones, 77% seen once. The specimen was PBMCs. These receptors all come from a female donor in good health and CMV-seronegative.

The V call is TRBV5-1, the J call TRBJ2-3, with 8 bases that match TRBD1. The CDR3 totals 14 residues. The V gene's germline CDR1 is SGHRS and CDR2 YFSETQ. After removal of 4 bases from V and 3 bases from J, the junction contained 4 bases not matched to a gene. The CDR3 sequence: CASSADRETDTQYF. The CDR3 coding sequence is TGCGCCAGCAGCGCGGACAGGGAGACAGATACGCAGTATTTT.

This clone was detected only a few times. The rearrangement links TRBV6-5 to TRBJ2-3, with unresolved D. The germline CDR1 and CDR2 sequences are MNHEY and SVGAGI. Trimming removed 10 bases from V and 3 bases from J, with 14 bases in between. The CDR3 has 13 amino acids. This CDR3 is CATYLQITDTQYF. The CDR3 DNA sequence: TGTGCCACCTACCTACAGATAACAGATACGCAGTATTTT.

The V and J genes are TRBV18 and TRBJ1-1, with 7 positions matching TRBD1. This CDR3 comprises 16 residues. Germline CDR1 reads KGHSH; CDR2 reads LQKENI. V lost 3 bases and J lost 6; bases outside the gene matches: 13. The CDR3 here is CASSPLGLGGDAEAFF. The CDR3, as DNA: TGTGCCAGCTCACCCTTAGGTTTAGGGGGCGACGCTGAAGCTTTCTTT.

The rearrangement joins TRBV27 to TRBJ1-5; D unresolved. This CDR3 contains 13 residues. The V gene's germline CDR1 is MNHEY and CDR2 SMNVEV (reference sequence). The V end lost 2 bases, the J end lost 7 bases, and 9 bases lay between the germline ends. In DNA, the CDR3 is TGTGCCAGCAGTTTACGTCTGCGGCAGCCCCAGCATTTT. The encoded protein is CASSLRLRQPQHF.

The gene calls are TRBV19 and TRBJ1-2, with a tentative D call TRBD1 (6 bases). Germline lookup yields CDR1 LNHDA and CDR2 SQIVND (reference sequence). V was trimmed by 2 bases and J by 6 bases, leaving 19 bases between them. There are 16 residues in the CDR3. The CDR3, as DNA: TGTGCCAGTAGTATACGCCCCCGGGGGGCGGGCGATGGCTACACCTTC. Translated: CASSIRPRGAGDGYTF.

The chain combines TRBV6-6 with TRBJ1-2; 9 bases map to TRBD1. Germline CDR1 is MNHNY and CDR2 is SVGAGI (reference sequence). This CDR3 has 16 residues. The V and J ends lost 5 bases and 1 base, in that order; junction bases with no gene match: 8. CDR3 bases: TGTGCCAGCAGTCCAAGCTCGGGACAGGGTAACTATGGCTACACCTTC. Translated, it gives CASSPSSGQGNYGYTF.

This clone was observed once. V usage is TRBV2 and J usage is TRBJ2-7; D perhaps matches TRBD2 (5 bases). The germline gives CDR1 SNHLY, CDR2 FYNNEI. V was clipped by 2 bases and J by 0 bases, with 11 bases between them. The CDR3 length is 15 residues. The CDR3 coding sequence is TGTGCCAGCAGTGAAAGTACTAGTCTCTCCTACGAGCAGTACTTC. Encoded protein: CASSESTSLSYEQYF.

V usage is TRBV19 and J usage is TRBJ2-1; 9 positions agree with TRBD2. Germline-derived CDR1 and CDR2 are LNHDA and SQIVND (reference sequence). The CDR3 is 16 amino acids. Germline trimming cut 6 bases from V and 2 bases from J; bases unmatched to any gene: 8. The CDR3 region has the DNA TGTGCCAGTAGGAGCAGCGGGGGGTCGACCTACAATGAGCAGTTCTTC. As protein: CASRSSGGSTYNEQFF.

The V gene is TRBV5-6, the J gene TRBJ1-2, with TRBD1 matching over 8 bases. The V and J ends lost 0 bases and 14 bases, in that order; junction bases with no gene match: 15. Germline assignment: CDR1 SGHDT and CDR2 YYEEEE. This CDR3 is built from 15 residues. The CDR3 DNA sequence: TGTGCCAGCAGCTTGGATCAGGCAGGGGGCACCATTCGGACCTTC. Encoded protein: CASSLDQAGGTIRTF. The full variable domain, in which reference TRBV5-6 and TRBJ1-2 provide the parts outside the CDR3, is DAGVTQSPTHLIKTRGQQVTLRCSPKSGHDTVSWYQQALGQGPQFIFQYYEEEERQRGNFPDRFSGHQFPNYSSELNVNALLLGDSALYLCASSLDQAGGTIRTFGSGTRLTVV.

The chain uses TRBV19 and TRBJ1-2; 7 bases are a match to TRBD1. Germline CDR1 and CDR2: LNHDA and SQIVND (reference sequence). This CDR3 contains 11 residues. V was clipped by 7 bases and J by 7 bases; unmatched bases: 3. CDR3 bases: TGTGCCAGTAACGACAGGGTTGGCTACACCTTC. Its translation: CASNDRVGYTF.

The chain couples TRBV5-1 to TRBJ2-5; 14 nucleotides agree with TRBD2. Looked up from germline, CDR1 is SGHRS and CDR2 is YFSETQ. V gave up 5 bases and J gave up 1 base; unmatched junction bases: 7. CDR3 length: 17 amino acids. The CDR3 region has the DNA TGCGCCAGCAGTTCCGGACTAGCGGGGGGTAGCCAAGAGACCCAGTACTTC. It encodes CASSSGLAGGSQETQYF.

The chain has TRBV28 and TRBJ2-2; 13 positions agree with TRBD2. The V and J ends lost 4 bases and 4 bases, in that order; junction bases with no gene match: 9. Germline CDR1 is MDHEN and CDR2 is SYDVKM. This CDR3 contains 18 residues. CDR3 coding DNA: TGTGCCAGCAGTTCGCCCGGGACTAGCGGGACTTTCACCGGGGAGCTGTTTTTT. This sequence encodes CASSSPGTSGTFTGELFF.

This chain links TRBV27 with TRBJ2-7, with 10 bases fitting TRBD1. The CDR3 length is 16 residues. The germline V gene has CDR1 MNHEY and CDR2 SMNVEV (reference sequence). The trim removed 0 bases at V and 5 bases at J, leaving 7 bases unmatched. As DNA, the CDR3 is TGTGCCAGCAGTTTATCTCCGGGACAGGGGAAAGACGAGCAGTACTTC. Its protein is CASSLSPGQGKDEQYF.

This chain connects TRBV2 to TRBJ2-3, with TRBD2 matching 11 bases. Losses at the gene ends were 6 bases for V and 7 bases for J; bases not matched to a gene: 6. This CDR3 has 14 residues. Germline CDR1 is SNHLY and CDR2 is FYNNEI. CDR3 nucleotides: TGTGCCAGCAGCCCCGGGACTAGCGGATATACGCAGTATTTT. Amino acid sequence: CASSPGTSGYTQYF.

A few counts support this clone. The chain couples TRBV28 to TRBJ1-1; 7 bases agree with TRBD1. V trimming: 4 bases; J trimming: 5 bases; junction bases outside the gene matches: 7. The CDR3 runs 14 residues. Germline V gene lookup returns CDR1 MDHEN and CDR2 SYDVKM. The DNA for the CDR3 is TGTGCCAGCAGTTCCCCAGGGGGATGGACTGAAGCTTTCTTT. This codes for CASSSPGGWTEAFF.

The chain has TRBV7-3 and TRBJ1-1, with D maybe TRBD1 (5 bases). The CDR3 consists of 15 residues. V was cut by 5 bases and J by 4 bases, with 17 bases left in between. Germline V CDR1 and CDR2: SGHTA, FQGTGA. CDR3: CASSPASGLGTEAFF. The DNA for the CDR3 is TGTGCCAGCAGCCCGGCGTCAGGGTTAGGCACTGAAGCTTTCTTT.

This clone was seen more than once but under ten times. This chain connects TRBV6-5 to TRBJ1-2; 8 bases match TRBD1. V shed 7 bases and J 2 bases; nucleotides not matched to a gene: 3. The germline gives CDR1 MNHEY, CDR2 SVGAGI. The CDR3 length is 13 residues. CDR3 nucleotide sequence: TGTGCCAGCAATGACAGGGGAAACTATGGCTACACCTTC. Amino acid sequence: CASNDRGNYGYTF.